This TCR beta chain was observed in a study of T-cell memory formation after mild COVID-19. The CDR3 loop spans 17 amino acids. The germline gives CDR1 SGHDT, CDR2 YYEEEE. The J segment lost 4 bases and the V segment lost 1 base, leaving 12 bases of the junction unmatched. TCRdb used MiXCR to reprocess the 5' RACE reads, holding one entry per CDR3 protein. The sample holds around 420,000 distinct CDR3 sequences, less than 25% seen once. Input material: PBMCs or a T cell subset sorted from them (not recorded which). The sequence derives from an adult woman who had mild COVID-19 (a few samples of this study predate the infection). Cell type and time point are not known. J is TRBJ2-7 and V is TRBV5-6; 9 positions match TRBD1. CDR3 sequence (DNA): TGTGCCAGCAGCTTGACAGGGGGCGCGGGCCATCGGTACGAGCAGTACTTC. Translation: CASSLTGGAGHRYEQYF. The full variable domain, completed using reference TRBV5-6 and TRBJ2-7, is DAGVTQSPTHLIKTRGQQVTLRCSPKSGHDTVSWYQQALGQGPQFIFQYYEEEERQRGNFPDRFSGHQFPNYSSELNVNALLLGDSALYLCASSLTGGAGHRYEQYFGPGTRLTVT.